The 25 T cell receptor beta chains presented below share a single source sample, sequenced in a study of T cell responses to AZD1222 COVID-19 vaccine. Measured with immunoSEQ multiplex PCR; TCRdb has only the in-frame clones, and not every one. The sample consists of roughly 110,000 clones, 80% to 95% of them appearing once. The source was peripheral blood, collected 28 days after the second AZD1222 dose. The source of these receptors is an adult who received the AZD1222 COVID-19 vaccine.

The chain recombines TRBV14 with TRBJ2-7, with TRBD1 as a possible D gene (5 bases). The germline V gene has CDR1 SGHDN and CDR2 FVKESK. V lost 6 bases and J 3 bases, leaving 15 bases between the germline ends. CDR3 length: 14 amino acids. The CDR3 spells CASRPQGQVYEQYF. The CDR3 DNA is TGTGCCAGCAGACCGCAAGGACAAGTCTACGAGCAGTACTTC.

The chain joins TRBV4-2 to TRBJ1-2; tentative D call: TRBD1 (5 bases). V dropped 4 bases and J dropped 4 bases, with 10 bases sitting between them. Germline CDR1 reads LGHNA; CDR2 reads YNFKEQ. CDR3 size: 13 residues. CDR3 sequence: CASSPLGAYGYTF. The CDR3 DNA follows: TGTGCCAGCAGCCCCCTCGGGGCCTATGGCTACACCTTC.

The chain uses TRBV5-1 and TRBJ1-6; D is undetermined. Trimming stripped 1 base from V and 7 bases from J, with 12 bases between. The germline CDR1 and CDR2 sequences are SGHRS and YFSETQ. The CDR3 extends over 15 amino acids. The CDR3 is CASSLSLQQNSPLHF. The CDR3 nucleotides are TGCGCCAGCAGCTTGTCGTTACAGCAGAATTCACCCCTCCACTTT.

The V gene is TRBV6-5, the J gene TRBJ1-1; 7 bases align to TRBD1. The CDR3 contains 14 residues. In germline, CDR1 is MNHEY, CDR2 SVGAGI. The ends lost 6 bases at V and 0 bases at J; junction bases unmatched: 4. CDR3 sequence reads: CASSPTGLNTEAFF. In DNA form, the CDR3 reads TGTGCCAGCAGCCCGACAGGGCTGAACACTGAAGCTTTCTTT.

The rearrangement joins TRBV5-1 to TRBJ2-7; the D gene is possibly TRBD2 (5 bases). Deletions cut 4 bases from V and 0 bases from J, with 8 bases between. The CDR3 runs 13 residues. CDR1 and CDR2 from the germline V gene are SGHRS and YFSETQ. CDR3 protein: CASSPGYSYEQYF. CDR3 in DNA: TGCGCCAGCAGCCCGGGGTACTCCTACGAGCAGTACTTC.

The chain uses TRBV3-1 (or the pseudogene TRBV3-2) and TRBJ1-3; no clear D. Germline CDR1 LGHDT, CDR2 YNNKEL (reference sequence). The CDR3 runs 14 residues. Trimming pared 2 bases from V and 1 base from J, leaving 6 bases between. CDR3 DNA sequence: TGTGCCAGCAGCCAACTGGGATCTGGAAACACCATATATTTT. Translating gives CASSQLGSGNTIYF.

The chain uses TRBV2 and TRBJ2-3, with 14 bases lining up with TRBD2. Germline V gene lookup returns CDR1 SNHLY and CDR2 FYNNEI. V gave up 6 bases and J gave up 3 bases; unmatched junction bases: 8. CDR3 size: 17 residues. The CDR3 loop reads CASRLGLAGGATDTQYF. The DNA of the CDR3 is TGTGCCAGCAGGCTCGGACTAGCGGGGGGAGCGACAGATACGCAGTATTTT. Based on the CDR3 plus reference TRBV2 and TRBJ2-3, the full variable domain is EPEVTQTPSHQVTQMGQEVILRCVPISNHLYFYWYRQILGQKVEFLVSFYNNEISEKSEIFDDQFSVERPDGSNFTLKIRSTKLEDSAMYFCASRLGLAGGATDTQYFGPGTRLTVL.

J is TRBJ1-6 and V is TRBV27; D may be TRBD1 (5 bases). The CDR3 extends over 16 amino acids. Germline V gene data show CDR1 as MNHEY and CDR2 as SMNVEV (reference sequence). V was trimmed by 6 bases and J by 4 bases, leaving 16 bases between them. In DNA, the CDR3 is TGTGCCAGCAGGAAACTGGGACCCGCGTATAATTCACCCCTCCACTTT. It encodes CASRKLGPAYNSPLHF.

This clone occurred once. The genes are TRBV30 and TRBJ2-1, with D hard to call. The CDR3 is 12 amino acids. Per the germline V gene, CDR1 is GTSNPN and CDR2 is SVGIG (reference sequence). Trimming cost V 2 bases and J 4 bases, with 6 bases left between them. The CDR3 region has the DNA TGTGCCTGGAGTTCGAATTACAATGAGCAGTTCTTC. Protein sequence: CAWSSNYNEQFF.

CDR3 DNA sequence: TGTGCCAGCAGCTGGCGTGGGGGCCAAGAGACCCAGTACTTC. Residues: CASSWRGGQETQYF. The gene calls are TRBV7-2 and TRBJ2-5, with D possibly being TRBD1 or TRBD2 (5 bases each). The CDR3 spans 14 residues. V was cut by 4 bases and J by 1 base, with 10 bases left in between. In germline, CDR1 is SGHTA, CDR2 FQGNSA.

This sequence joins TRBV12-5 and TRBJ1-2, with D maybe TRBD1 (6 bases). The germline V and J ends were trimmed by 5 bases and 6 bases, with 16 bases remaining between them. Germline V lookup: CDR1 LGHNT, CDR2 FRNRAP. This CDR3 is 14 amino acids long. The CDR3 DNA reads TGTGCTAGTGGTCGGGATTTAGGGGGGGATGGCTACACCTTC. This encodes CASGRDLGGDGYTF.

The J gene is TRBJ1-2, the V gene TRBV11-1; D might be TRBD1 (5 bases). Per germline, CDR1 SGHAT and CDR2 FQDESV (reference sequence). Trimming took 3 bases from V and 4 from J, leaving 6 bases between them. This CDR3 spans 12 amino acids. The CDR3 region has the DNA TGTGCCAGCAGCTTCGACAGCTATGGCTACACCTTC. As protein: CASSFDSYGYTF.

This chain uses TRBV15 with TRBJ1-4; D not resolved. This CDR3 region has 14 residues. Trimming left V 6 bases short and J 5 bases short, with 13 bases between. Germline CDR1 LNHNV, CDR2 YYDKDF (reference sequence). The CDR3 region is CATSTYSPNEKLFF. CDR3 DNA: TGTGCCACCAGTACTTATAGCCCGAATGAAAAACTGTTTTTT.

This chain's CDR3 is CASSPGQYNSPLHF. DNA for the CDR3: TGTGCCAGCTCACCGGGACAGTATAATTCACCCCTCCACTTT. The rearrangement links TRBV18 to TRBJ1-6; 7 bases map to TRBD1. This CDR3 spans 14 amino acids. Germline V CDR1 and CDR2: KGHSH, LQKENI. V gave up 3 bases and J gave up 4 bases; unmatched junction bases: 0.

This sequence joins TRBV3-1 (or the pseudogene TRBV3-2) and TRBJ1-1; D perhaps matches TRBD1 (6 bases). Trimming removed 1 base at V and 6 bases at J, with 18 bases between. The CDR3 spans 16 residues. Germline V gene sequence: CDR1 LGHDT, CDR2 YNNKEL (reference sequence). The CDR3: CASSQGSPGAWAEAFF. The CDR3 DNA sequence: TGTGCCAGCAGCCAAGGATCGCCAGGGGCGTGGGCTGAAGCTTTCTTT.

V and J are TRBV30 and TRBJ1-3; D remains unclear. The CDR3 extends over 12 amino acids. With 0 bases removed from V and 3 bases from J, the gap between germline ends came to 3 bases. Germline CDR1 is GTSNPN and CDR2 is SVGIG (reference sequence). The DNA for the CDR3 is TGTGCCTGGAGTGTACTTGGAAACACCATATATTTT. Its translation is CAWSVLGNTIYF.

The CDR3 nucleotides are TGTGCCAGCAGCTCGGACGGCATCAACGAGCAGTACTTC. Its protein is CASSSDGINEQYF. The chain recombines TRBV7-3 with TRBJ2-7; no firm D call. Germline CDR1 reads SGHTA; CDR2 reads FQGTGA. This CDR3 has 13 amino acids. V was pared by 4 bases and J by 5 bases, with 12 bases between.

The rearrangement uses TRBV13 and TRBJ2-7; the D gene could be TRBD1 or TRBD2 (5 bases each). Looked up from germline, CDR1 is PRHDT and CDR2 is FYEKMQ (reference sequence). The CDR3 has 16 residues. Trimming took off 5 bases at V and 4 bases at J, with 21 bases between the two ends. CDR3 region: CASSPTGAGWRYEQYF. CDR3 in DNA: TGTGCCAGCAGCCCTACCGGGGCAGGGTGGAGATACGAGCAGTACTTC.

The chain carries TRBV27 and TRBJ2-1; 11 bases match TRBD1. V lost 5 bases, J lost 8 bases, and 5 bases stayed unmatched. This CDR3 has 14 amino acids. From germline, CDR1 is MNHEY and CDR2 SMNVEV (reference sequence). The CDR3 loop is CASSRGTGGDEQFF. The CDR3 DNA follows: TGTGCCAGCAGTAGAGGGACAGGGGGTGATGAGCAGTTCTTC.

This chain uses TRBV6-4 with TRBJ2-6; 7 bases map to TRBD1. Looked up from germline, CDR1 is MRHNA and CDR2 is SNTAGT. This CDR3 has 15 amino acids. J was trimmed by 3 bases and V by 6 bases; bases with no gene match: 5. The CDR3 loop is CASSKGALGANVLTF. The CDR3 DNA sequence: TGTGCCAGCAGCAAGGGGGCGCTTGGGGCCAACGTCCTGACTTTC.

The rearrangement uses TRBV14 and TRBJ2-1; possible D gene TRBD1, 5 bases. CDR1 is SGHDN and CDR2 is FVKESK in the germline V gene. V lost 1 base, J lost 7 bases, and 14 bases lay in between. The CDR3 has 15 residues. The CDR3 DNA reads as TGTGCCAGCAGCCAAGGGGCAGGGCTACTGAATGAGCAGTTCTTC. Protein: CASSQGAGLLNEQFF.

V and J are TRBV4-3 and TRBJ1-4; D is ambiguous. This CDR3 is built from 13 residues. In germline, CDR1 is LGHNA, CDR2 YSLEER. The V end lost 3 bases, the J end lost 8 bases, and 10 bases lay between the germline ends. CDR3: CASSQQRREKLFF. The CDR3 DNA sequence: TGCGCCAGCAGCCAGCAGAGGAGGGAAAAACTGTTTTTT.

This clone has only a few counts. This sequence joins TRBV6-2 or TRBV6-3 and TRBJ1-2, with D unclear. Trimming left V 4 bases short and J 1 base short, with 10 bases between. CDR3 length equals 14 residues. The germline V gene encodes CDR1 MNHEY and CDR2 SVGEGT. As DNA, the CDR3 is TGTGCCAGCAGTTCAAGACAAATTAACTATGGCTACACCTTC. Translation gives CASSSRQINYGYTF.

The J gene is TRBJ2-2, the V gene TRBV20-1; D perhaps matches TRBD1 (5 bases). The CDR3 spans 14 residues. The ends were cut back, 3 bases at V and 0 bases at J, with 8 bases in the middle. The V gene's germline CDR1 is DFQATT and CDR2 SNEGSKA (reference sequence). CDR3 nucleotide sequence: TGCAGTGCTAGTTCAGGGCCGAACACCGGGGAGCTGTTTTTT. Its protein product is CSASSGPNTGELFF.

CDR3 sequence (DNA): TGTGCCAGCAGCGACAGTAAGGAAAAACTGTTTTTT. This translates into CASSDSKEKLFF. This chain connects TRBV9 to TRBJ1-4; D gene ambiguous. V dropped 3 bases and J dropped 8 bases, with 8 bases sitting between them. The CDR3 is 12 residues long. Germline V gene lookup returns CDR1 SGDLS and CDR2 YYNGEE.